The present T cell receptor beta chain was sequenced within a study of OX40 agonist ivuxolimab in advanced cancers. Study overall: Patients undergoing dose escalation presented with hepatocellular carcinoma, melanoma, renal cell or head and neck cancer. Anti-PD-1, anti-PD-L1 or anti-CTLA-4 therapy given earlier was allowed, and 40% had some. A mean age of roughly 66 years, range roughly 20 to 90, was recorded, and 82.7% were male.

The CDR3 length is 12 residues. V was pared by 2 bases and J by 5 bases, with 6 bases between. Germline V lookup: CDR1 MDHEN, CDR2 SYDVKM. Data came from immunoSEQ multiplex PCR; TCRdb stores just in-frame clones and leaves some out. The sample lists more than 80,000 clones, about 90% seen once, with about 8.7% in the top ten. In regard to this clone: Antigen unknown.

Study-level findings and limits: What antigens the expanded peripheral T cells recognized was never established.

The material was CD4+ or CD8+ T cells sorted from blood, obtained in a trial of the OX40 agonist ivuxolimab. This TCR derives from an adult with an advanced solid tumor such as melanoma, head and neck, liver or kidney cancer. The chain couples TRBV28 to TRBJ2-5, with no clear D. CDR3 protein: CASSLIWETQYF. CDR3 coding DNA: TGTGCCAGCAGTTTAATTTGGGAGACCCAGTACTTC.